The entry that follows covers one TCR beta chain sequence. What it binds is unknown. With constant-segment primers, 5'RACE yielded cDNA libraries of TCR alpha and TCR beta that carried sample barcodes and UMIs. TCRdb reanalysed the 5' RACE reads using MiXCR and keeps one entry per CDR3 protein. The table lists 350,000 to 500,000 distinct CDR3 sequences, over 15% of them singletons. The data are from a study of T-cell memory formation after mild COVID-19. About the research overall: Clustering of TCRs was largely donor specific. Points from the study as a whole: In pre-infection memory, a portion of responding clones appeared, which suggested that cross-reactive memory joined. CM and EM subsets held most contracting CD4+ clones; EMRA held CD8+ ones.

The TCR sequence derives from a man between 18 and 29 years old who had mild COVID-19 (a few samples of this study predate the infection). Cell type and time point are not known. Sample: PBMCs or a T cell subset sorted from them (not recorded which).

CDR3 nucleotide sequence: TGCAGTGCCCGACGGTACGGGGAAAACACAGATACGCAGTATTTT. It codes for CSARRYGENTDTQYF. The chain couples TRBV20-1 to TRBJ2-3; a weak D match, TRBD2 (5 bases). The CDR3 loop spans 15 amino acids. Germline V lookup: CDR1 DFQATT, CDR2 SNEGSKA (reference sequence). V lost 6 bases, J lost 2 bases, and 18 bases lay in between.